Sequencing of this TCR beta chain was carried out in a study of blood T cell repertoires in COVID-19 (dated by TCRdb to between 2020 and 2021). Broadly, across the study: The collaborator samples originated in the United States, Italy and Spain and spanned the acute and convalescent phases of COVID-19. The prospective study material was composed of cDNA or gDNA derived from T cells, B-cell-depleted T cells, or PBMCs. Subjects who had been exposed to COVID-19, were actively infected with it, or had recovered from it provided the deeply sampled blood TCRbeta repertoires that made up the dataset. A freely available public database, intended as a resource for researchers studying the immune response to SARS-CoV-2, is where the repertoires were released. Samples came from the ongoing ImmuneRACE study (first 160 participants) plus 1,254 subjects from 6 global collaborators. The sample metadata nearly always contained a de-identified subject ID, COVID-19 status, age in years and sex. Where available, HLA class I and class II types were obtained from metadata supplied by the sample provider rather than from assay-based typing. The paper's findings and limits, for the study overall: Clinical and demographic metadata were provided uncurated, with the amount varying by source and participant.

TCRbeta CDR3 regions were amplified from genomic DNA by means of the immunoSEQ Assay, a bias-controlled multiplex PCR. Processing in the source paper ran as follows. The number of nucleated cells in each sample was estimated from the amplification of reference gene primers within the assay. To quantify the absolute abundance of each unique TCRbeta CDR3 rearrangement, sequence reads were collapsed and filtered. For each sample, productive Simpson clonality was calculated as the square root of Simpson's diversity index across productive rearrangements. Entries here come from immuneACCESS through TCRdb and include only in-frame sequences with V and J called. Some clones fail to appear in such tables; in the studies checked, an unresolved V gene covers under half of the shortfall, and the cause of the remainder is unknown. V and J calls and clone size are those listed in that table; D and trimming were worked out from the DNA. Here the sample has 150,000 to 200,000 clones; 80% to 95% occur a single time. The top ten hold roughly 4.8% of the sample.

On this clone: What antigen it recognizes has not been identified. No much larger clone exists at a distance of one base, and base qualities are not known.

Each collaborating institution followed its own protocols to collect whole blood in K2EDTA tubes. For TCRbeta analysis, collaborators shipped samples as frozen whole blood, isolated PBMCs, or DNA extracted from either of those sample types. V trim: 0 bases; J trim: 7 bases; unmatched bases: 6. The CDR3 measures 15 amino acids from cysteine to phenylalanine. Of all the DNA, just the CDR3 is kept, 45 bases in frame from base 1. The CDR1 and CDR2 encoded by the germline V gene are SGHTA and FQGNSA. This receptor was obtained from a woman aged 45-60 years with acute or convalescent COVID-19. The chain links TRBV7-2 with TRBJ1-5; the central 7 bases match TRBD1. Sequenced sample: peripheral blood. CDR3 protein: CASSLALTRGQPQHF. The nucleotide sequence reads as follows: TGTGCCAGCAGCTTAGCGCTAACCAGGGGGCAGCCCCAGCATTTT.